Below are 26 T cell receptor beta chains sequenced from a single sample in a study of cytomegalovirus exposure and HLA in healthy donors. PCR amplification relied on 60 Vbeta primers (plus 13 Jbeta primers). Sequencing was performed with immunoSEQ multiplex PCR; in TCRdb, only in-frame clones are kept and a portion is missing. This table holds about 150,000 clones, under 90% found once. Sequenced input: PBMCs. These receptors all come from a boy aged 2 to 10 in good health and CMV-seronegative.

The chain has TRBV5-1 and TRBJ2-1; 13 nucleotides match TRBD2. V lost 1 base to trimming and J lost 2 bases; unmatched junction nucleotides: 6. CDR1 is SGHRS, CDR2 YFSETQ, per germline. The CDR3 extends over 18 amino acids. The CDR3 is CASSLRLAGGHPYNEQFF. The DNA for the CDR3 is TGCGCCAGCAGCTTGAGACTAGCGGGGGGTCACCCCTACAATGAGCAGTTCTTC.

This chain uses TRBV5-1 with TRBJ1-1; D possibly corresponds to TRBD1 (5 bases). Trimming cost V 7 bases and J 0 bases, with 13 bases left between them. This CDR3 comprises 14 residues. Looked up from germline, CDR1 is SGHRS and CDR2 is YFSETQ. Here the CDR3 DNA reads TGCGCCAGCCGGAGTCCAGGGATGAACACTGAAGCTTTCTTT. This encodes CASRSPGMNTEAFF.

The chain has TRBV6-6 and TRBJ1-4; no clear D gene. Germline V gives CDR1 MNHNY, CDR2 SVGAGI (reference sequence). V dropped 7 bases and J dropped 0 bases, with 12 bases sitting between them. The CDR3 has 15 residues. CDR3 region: CASTKTPSTNEKLFF. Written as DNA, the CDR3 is TGTGCCAGCACCAAGACACCCTCAACTAATGAAAAACTGTTTTTT.

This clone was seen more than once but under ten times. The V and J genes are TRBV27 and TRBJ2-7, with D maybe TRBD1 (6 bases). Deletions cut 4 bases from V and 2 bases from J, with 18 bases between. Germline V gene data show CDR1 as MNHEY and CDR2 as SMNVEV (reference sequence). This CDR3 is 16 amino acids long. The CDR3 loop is CASSSRRRDIAYEQYF. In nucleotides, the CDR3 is TGTGCCAGCAGTTCAAGACGACGGGACATAGCCTACGAGCAGTACTTC.

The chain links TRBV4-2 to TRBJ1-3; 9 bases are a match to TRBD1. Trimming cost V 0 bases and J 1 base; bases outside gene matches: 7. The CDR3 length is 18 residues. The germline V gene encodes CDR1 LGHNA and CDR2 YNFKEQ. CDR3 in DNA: TGTGCCAGCAGCCAAGAACTTGGGACAGGGTTATCTGGAAACACCATATATTTT. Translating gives CASSQELGTGLSGNTIYF.

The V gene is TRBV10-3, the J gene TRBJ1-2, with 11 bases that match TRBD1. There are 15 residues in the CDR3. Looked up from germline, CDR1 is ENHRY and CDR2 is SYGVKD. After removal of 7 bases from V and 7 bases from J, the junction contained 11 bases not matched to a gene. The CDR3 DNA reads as TGTGCCATCACATACTCGTTGGGACAGGGGGGTGGCTACACCTTC. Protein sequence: CAITYSLGQGGGYTF.

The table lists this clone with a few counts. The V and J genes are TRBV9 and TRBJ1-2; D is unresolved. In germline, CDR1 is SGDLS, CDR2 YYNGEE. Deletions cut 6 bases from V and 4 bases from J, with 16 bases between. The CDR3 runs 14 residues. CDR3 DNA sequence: TGTGCCAGCAATAGTTCGCGGGCTATCTATGGCTACACCTTC. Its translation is CASNSSRAIYGYTF.

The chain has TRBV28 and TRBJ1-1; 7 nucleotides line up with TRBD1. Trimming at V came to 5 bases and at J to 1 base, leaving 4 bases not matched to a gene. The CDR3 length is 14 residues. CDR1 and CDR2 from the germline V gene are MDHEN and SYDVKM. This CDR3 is CASSPTGKNTEAFF. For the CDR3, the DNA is TGTGCCAGCAGTCCGACAGGGAAGAACACTGAAGCTTTCTTT.

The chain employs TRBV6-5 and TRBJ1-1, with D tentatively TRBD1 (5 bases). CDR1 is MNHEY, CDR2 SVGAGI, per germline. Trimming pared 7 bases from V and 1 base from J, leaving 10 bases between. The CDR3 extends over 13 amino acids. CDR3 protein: CASTPGGNTEAFF. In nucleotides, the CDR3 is TGTGCCAGCACCCCCGGGGGGAACACTGAAGCTTTCTTT.

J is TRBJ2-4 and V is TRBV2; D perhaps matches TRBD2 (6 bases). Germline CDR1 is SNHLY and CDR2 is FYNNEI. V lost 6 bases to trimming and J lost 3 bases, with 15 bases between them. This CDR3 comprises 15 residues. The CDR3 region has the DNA TGTGCCAGCAGCGAGACTAGGATGGGCAAAAACATTCAGTACTTC. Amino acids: CASSETRMGKNIQYF.

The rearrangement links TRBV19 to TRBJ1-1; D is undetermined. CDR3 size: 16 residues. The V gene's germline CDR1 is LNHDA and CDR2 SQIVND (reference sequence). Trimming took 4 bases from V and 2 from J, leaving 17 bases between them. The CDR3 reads CASSRIRLVFNTEAFF. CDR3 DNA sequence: TGTGCCAGTAGTAGGATCAGGCTCGTCTTCAACACTGAAGCTTTCTTT.

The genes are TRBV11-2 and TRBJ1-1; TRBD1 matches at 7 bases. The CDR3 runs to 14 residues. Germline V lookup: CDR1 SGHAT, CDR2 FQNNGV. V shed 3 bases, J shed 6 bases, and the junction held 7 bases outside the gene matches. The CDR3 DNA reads TGTGCCAGCAGCTTCTCCTCTGACAGGGCTGAAGCTTTCTTT. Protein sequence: CASSFSSDRAEAFF.

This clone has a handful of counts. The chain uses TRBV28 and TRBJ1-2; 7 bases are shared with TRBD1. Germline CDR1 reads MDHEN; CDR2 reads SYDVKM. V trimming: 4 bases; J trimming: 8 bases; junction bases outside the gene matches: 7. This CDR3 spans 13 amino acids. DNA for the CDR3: TGTGCCAGCAGTTGGGACAGCATCGGGGGCTACACCTTC. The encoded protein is CASSWDSIGGYTF.

The CDR3 DNA reads as TGTGCCAGCAGCTTAGGCCTGACAGGGGCCAGCACAGATACGCAGTATTTT. Residues: CASSLGLTGASTDTQYF. The chain joins TRBV11-2 to TRBJ2-3, with TRBD1 matching 8 bases. This CDR3 comprises 17 residues. In germline, CDR1 is SGHAT, CDR2 FQNNGV. With 1 base clipped from V and 0 bases from J, the junction kept 6 bases outside the gene matches.

The CDR3 nucleotides read TGTGCCAGCAGCCCTAACCTGGGACAGGGGATTAATGAAAAACTGTTTTTT. This codes for CASSPNLGQGINEKLFF. This chain joins TRBV11-1 and TRBJ1-4; 10 bases fit TRBD1. Germline V gene sequence: CDR1 SGHAT, CDR2 FQDESV (reference sequence). Trimming took 5 bases from V and 4 from J; bases not matched to a gene: 10. The CDR3 runs 17 residues.

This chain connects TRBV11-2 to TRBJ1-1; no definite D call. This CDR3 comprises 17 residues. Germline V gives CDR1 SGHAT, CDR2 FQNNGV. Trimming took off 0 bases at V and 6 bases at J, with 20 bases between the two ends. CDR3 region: CASSLDHARAHAPEAFF. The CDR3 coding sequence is TGTGCCAGCAGCTTAGATCATGCGCGAGCCCATGCGCCTGAAGCTTTCTTT.

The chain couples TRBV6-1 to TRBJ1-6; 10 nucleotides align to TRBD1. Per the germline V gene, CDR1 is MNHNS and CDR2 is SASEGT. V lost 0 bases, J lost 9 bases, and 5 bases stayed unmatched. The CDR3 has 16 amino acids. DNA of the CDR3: TGTGCCAGCAGTGAAGCGTGGGACAGGGGCATTTCACCCCTCCACTTT. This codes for CASSEAWDRGISPLHF.

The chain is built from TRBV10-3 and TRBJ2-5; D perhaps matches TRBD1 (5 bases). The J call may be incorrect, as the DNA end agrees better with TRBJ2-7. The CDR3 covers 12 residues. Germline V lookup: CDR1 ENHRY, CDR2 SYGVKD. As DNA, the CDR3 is TGTGCCACCCGACAGAGTTCCTACGAGCAGTACTTC. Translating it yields CATRQSSYEQYF.

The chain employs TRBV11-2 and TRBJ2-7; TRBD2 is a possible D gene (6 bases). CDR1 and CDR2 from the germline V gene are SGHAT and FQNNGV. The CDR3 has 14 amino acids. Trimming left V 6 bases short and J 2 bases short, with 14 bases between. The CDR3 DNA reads TGTGCCAGCAGGTCCCTTAGCGGTGCCTACGAGCAGTACTTC. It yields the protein CASRSLSGAYEQYF. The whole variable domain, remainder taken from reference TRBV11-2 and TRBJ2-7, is EAGVAQSPRYKIIEKRQSVAFWCNPISGHATLYWYQQILGQGPKLLIQFQNNGVVDDSQLPKDRFSAERLKGVDSTLKIQPAKLEDSAVYLCASRSLSGAYEQYFGPGTRLTVT.

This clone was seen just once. CDR3 loop: CASSSTGYDGELFF. The CDR3 DNA is TGTGCCAGCAGTTCAACAGGGTACGACGGGGAGCTGTTTTTT. The V and J genes are TRBV6-5 and TRBJ2-2, with D possibly being TRBD1 (6 bases). V dropped 4 bases and J dropped 7 bases, with 13 bases sitting between them. Germline CDR1 and CDR2: MNHEY and SVGAGI. This CDR3 is 14 amino acids long.

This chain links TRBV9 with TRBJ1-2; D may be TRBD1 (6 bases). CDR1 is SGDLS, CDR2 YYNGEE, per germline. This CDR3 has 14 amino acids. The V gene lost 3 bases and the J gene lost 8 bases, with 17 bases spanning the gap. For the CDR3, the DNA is TGTGCCAGCAGCGCGGAGACCAGGGGAGAGGGCTACACCTTC. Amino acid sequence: CASSAETRGEGYTF.

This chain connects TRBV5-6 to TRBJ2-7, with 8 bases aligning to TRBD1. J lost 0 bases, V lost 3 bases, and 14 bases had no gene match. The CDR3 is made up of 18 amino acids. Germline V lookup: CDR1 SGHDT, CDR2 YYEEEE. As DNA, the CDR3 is TGTGCCAGCAGCTCCACGTCGCACGGACAGGGCTTCTCCTACGAGCAGTACTTC. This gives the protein CASSSTSHGQGFSYEQYF.

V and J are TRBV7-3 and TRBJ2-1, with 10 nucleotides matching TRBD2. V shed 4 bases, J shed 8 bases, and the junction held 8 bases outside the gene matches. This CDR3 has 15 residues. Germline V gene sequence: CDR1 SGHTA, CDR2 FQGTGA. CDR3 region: CASSSGTSEVDEQFF. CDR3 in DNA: TGTGCCAGCAGCTCCGGGACTAGCGAGGTCGATGAGCAGTTCTTC.

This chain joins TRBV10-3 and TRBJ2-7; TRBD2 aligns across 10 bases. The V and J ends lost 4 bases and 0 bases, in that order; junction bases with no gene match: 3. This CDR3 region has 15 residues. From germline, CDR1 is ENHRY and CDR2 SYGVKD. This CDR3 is CAISGTSGNSYEQYF. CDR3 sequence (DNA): TGTGCCATCAGTGGAACTAGCGGGAACTCCTACGAGCAGTACTTC.

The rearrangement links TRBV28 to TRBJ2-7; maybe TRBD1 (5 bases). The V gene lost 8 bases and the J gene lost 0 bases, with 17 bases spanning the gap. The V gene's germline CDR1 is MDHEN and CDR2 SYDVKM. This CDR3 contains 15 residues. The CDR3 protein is CASSKGPPTSYEQYF. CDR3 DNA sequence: TGTGCCAGCTCTAAGGGGCCACCGACCTCCTACGAGCAGTACTTC.

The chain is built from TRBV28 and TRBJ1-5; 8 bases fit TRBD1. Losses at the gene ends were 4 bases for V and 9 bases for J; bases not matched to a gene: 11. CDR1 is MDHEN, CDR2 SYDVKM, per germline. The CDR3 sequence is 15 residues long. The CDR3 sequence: CASSSTDRVGRPQHF. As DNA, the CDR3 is TGTGCCAGCAGTTCGACGGACAGGGTTGGTCGGCCCCAGCATTTT.